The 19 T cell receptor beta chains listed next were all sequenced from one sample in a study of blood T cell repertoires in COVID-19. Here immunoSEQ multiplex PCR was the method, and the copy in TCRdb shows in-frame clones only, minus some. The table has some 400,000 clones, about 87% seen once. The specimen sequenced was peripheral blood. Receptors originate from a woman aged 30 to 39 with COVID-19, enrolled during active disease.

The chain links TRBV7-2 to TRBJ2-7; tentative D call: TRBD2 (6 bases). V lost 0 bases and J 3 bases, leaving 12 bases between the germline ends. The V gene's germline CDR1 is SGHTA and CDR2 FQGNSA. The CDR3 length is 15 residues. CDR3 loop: CASSLAGTFHYEQYF. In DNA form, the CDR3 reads TGTGCCAGCAGCTTAGCGGGGACTTTCCACTACGAGCAGTACTTC.

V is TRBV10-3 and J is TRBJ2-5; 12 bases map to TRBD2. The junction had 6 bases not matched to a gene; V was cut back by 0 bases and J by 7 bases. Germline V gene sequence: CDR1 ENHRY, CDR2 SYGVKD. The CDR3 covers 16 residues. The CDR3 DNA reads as TGTGCCATCAGTGAGTCGTTGACTAGCGGGGGAGGGACCCAGTACTTC. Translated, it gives CAISESLTSGGGTQYF.

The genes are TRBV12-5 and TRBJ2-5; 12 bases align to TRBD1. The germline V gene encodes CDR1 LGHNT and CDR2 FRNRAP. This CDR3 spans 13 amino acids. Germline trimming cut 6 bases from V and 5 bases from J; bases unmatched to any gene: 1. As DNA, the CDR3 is TGTGCTAGTGGGGGACAGGGGGCTGAGACCCAGTACTTC. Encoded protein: CASGGQGAETQYF.

In nucleotides, the CDR3 is TGCGCCAGCAGCTTGGACGGTGTGAACACTGAAGCTTTCTTT. Protein: CASSLDGVNTEAFF. This chain uses TRBV5-1 with TRBJ1-1, with unresolved D. This CDR3 region has 14 residues. V lost 0 bases and J 0 bases, leaving 6 bases between the germline ends. The germline gives CDR1 SGHRS, CDR2 YFSETQ.

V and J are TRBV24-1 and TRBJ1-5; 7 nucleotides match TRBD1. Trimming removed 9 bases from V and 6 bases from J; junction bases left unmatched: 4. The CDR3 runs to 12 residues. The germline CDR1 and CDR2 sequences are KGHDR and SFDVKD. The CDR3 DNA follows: TGTGCCACCCAGGGGGTCGGTCAGCCCCAGCATTTT. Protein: CATQGVGQPQHF.

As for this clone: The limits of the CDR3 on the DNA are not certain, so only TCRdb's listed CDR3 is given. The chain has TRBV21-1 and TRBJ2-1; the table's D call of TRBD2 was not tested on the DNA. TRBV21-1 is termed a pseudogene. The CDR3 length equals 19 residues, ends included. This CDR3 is CASSGGNRTSGYGCNEQFF.

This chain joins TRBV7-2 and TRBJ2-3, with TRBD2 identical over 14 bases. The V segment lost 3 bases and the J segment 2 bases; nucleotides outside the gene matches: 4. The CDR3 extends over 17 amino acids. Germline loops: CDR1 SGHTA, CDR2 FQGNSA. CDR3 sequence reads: CASSFGTSGRFTDTQYF. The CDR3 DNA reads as TGTGCCAGCAGCTTTGGGACTAGCGGGAGATTCACAGATACGCAGTATTTT.

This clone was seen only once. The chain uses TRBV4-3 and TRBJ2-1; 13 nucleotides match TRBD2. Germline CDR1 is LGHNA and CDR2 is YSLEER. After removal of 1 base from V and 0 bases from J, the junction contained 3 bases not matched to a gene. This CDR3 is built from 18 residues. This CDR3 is CASSQGGLAGYSYNEQFF. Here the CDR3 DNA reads TGCGCCAGCAGCCAAGGGGGACTAGCGGGGTACTCCTACAATGAGCAGTTCTTC.

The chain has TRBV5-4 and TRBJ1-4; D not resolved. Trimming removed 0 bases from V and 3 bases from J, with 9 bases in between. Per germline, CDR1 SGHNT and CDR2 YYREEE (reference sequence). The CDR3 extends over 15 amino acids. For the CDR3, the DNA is TGTGCCAGCAGCTTGGATCGGGGTTCTAATGAAAAACTGTTTTTT. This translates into CASSLDRGSNEKLFF.

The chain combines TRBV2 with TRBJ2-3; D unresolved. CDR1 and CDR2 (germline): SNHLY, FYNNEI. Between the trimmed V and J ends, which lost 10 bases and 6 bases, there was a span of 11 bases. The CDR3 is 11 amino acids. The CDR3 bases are TGTGCCACCAGCATCGGGGATACGCAGTATTTT. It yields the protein CATSIGDTQYF.

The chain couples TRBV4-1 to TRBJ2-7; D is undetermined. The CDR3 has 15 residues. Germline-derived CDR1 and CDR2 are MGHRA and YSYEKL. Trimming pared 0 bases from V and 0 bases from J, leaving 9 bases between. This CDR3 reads CASSQEARSSYEQYF. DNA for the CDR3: TGCGCCAGCAGCCAAGAGGCGCGGAGCTCCTACGAGCAGTACTTC.

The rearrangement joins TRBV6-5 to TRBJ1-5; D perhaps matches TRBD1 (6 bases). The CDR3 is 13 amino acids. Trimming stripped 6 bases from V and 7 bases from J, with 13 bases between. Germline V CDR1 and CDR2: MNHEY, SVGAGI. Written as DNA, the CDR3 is TGTGCCAGCAGCAGGGGAGGGCAGCAGCCCCAGCATTTT. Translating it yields CASSRGGQQPQHF.

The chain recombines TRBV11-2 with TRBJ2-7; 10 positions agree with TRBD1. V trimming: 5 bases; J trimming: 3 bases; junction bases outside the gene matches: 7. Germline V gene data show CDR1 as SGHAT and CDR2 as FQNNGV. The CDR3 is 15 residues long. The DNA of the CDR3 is TGTGCCAGCAGCCGCGACAGGGGGCCTATCTACGAGCAGTACTTC. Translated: CASSRDRGPIYEQYF.

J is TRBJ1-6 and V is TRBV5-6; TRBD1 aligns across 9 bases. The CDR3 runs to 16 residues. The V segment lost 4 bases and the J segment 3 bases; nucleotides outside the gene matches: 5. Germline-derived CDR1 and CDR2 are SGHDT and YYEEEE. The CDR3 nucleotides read TGTGCCAGCAGCAGGGACAGGGCGAACTATAATTCACCCCTCCACTTT. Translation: CASSRDRANYNSPLHF.

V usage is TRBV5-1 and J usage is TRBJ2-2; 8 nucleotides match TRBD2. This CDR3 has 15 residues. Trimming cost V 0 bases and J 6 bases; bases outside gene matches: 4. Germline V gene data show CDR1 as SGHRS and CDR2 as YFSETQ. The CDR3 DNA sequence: TGCGCCAGCAGCTTGGGTCGGACTAGCCCCGGGGAGCTGTTTTTT. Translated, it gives CASSLGRTSPGELFF.

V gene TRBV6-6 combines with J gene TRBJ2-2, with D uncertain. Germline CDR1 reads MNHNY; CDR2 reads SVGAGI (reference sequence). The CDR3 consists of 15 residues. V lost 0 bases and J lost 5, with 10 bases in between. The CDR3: CASSYSGDRTGELFF. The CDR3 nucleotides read TGTGCCAGCAGTTACTCCGGTGATAGAACCGGGGAGCTGTTTTTT.

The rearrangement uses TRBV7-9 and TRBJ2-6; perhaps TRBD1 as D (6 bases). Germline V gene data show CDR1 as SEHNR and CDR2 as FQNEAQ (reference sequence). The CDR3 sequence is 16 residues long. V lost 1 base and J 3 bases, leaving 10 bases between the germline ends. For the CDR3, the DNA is TGTGCCAGCAGCTTAGGGCAGGGGCATGGGGCCAACGTCCTGACTTTC. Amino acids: CASSLGQGHGANVLTF.

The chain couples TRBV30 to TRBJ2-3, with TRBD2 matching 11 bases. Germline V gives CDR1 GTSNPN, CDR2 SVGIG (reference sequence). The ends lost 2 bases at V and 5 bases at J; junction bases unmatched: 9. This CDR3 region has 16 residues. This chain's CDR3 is CAWSLRTSGPLDTQYF. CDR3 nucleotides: TGTGCCTGGAGTCTCCGGACTAGCGGGCCTTTAGATACGCAGTATTTT.

CDR3 sequence: CASKKSGTYNEQFF. CDR3 sequence (DNA): TGTGCCAGCAAAAAGAGCGGGACTTACAATGAGCAGTTCTTC. V gene TRBV28 combines with J gene TRBJ2-1, with TRBD2 matching over 7 bases. Looked up from germline, CDR1 is MDHEN and CDR2 is SYDVKM. The V segment lost 7 bases and the J segment 4 bases; nucleotides outside the gene matches: 7. The CDR3 totals 14 residues.